Below, 21 T cell receptor beta chains from the same sample are listed, as sequenced in a study of shared clonotypes between healthy human individuals. Measured with immunoSEQ multiplex PCR; TCRdb has only the in-frame clones, and not every one. Among some 1 million clones, about 74% were seen once, and the ten largest hold about 1.5%. The sample taken for sequencing was memory CD4+ T cells sorted from blood. Indicated subset: CD45RA-negative fraction. These TCRs come from a man aged 18 to 30 in good health.

This clone occurred once. This chain joins TRBV11-2 and TRBJ2-1; 7 positions match TRBD1. This CDR3 is 11 amino acids long. Germline assignment: CDR1 SGHAT and CDR2 FQNNGV. CDR3 DNA sequence: TGTGCGACAGGGCAGGGCAATGAGCAGTTCTTC. It codes for CATGQGNEQFF.

The CDR3 DNA sequence: TGCGCCAGCAGCTCAGCACAGGGCAAACAAGAGACCCAGTACTTC. Its protein is CASSSAQGKQETQYF. The rearrangement uses TRBV5-1 and TRBJ2-5; weak D call: TRBD1 (6 bases). CDR1 is SGHRS, CDR2 YFSETQ, per germline. Deletions cut 3 bases from V and 2 bases from J, with 14 bases between. This CDR3 has 15 residues. Looking up the rest from reference TRBV5-1 and TRBJ2-5 gives the full variable domain: KAGVTQTPRYLIKTRGQQVTLSCSPISGHRSVSWYQQTPGQGLQFLFEYFSETQRNKGNFPGRFSGRQFSNSRSEMNVSTLELGDSALYLCASSSAQGKQETQYFGPGTRLLVL.

This clone was detected many times. The chain uses TRBV28 and TRBJ2-3; TRBD2 matches 12 bases. This CDR3 is built from 16 residues. J was trimmed by 4 bases and V by 2 bases; bases with no gene match: 4. Germline V gene lookup returns CDR1 MDHEN and CDR2 SYDVKM. CDR3 sequence: CASSLLAGGRADTQYF. The CDR3 bases are TGTGCCAGCAGTTTACTAGCGGGGGGGCGGGCAGATACGCAGTATTTT.

CDR3 residues: CASSLDGAGNTIYF. CDR3 DNA sequence: TGCGCCAGCAGCTTGGATGGGGCCGGAAACACCATATATTTT. The chain employs TRBV5-1 and TRBJ1-3; tentative D call: TRBD1 (5 bases). Germline CDR1 and CDR2: SGHRS and YFSETQ. The V end lost 0 bases, the J end lost 4 bases, and 8 bases lay between the germline ends. CDR3 length: 14 residues.

The V call is TRBV6-1, the J call TRBJ1-2; a possible D gene is TRBD1 (5 bases). The CDR3 is made up of 15 amino acids. CDR1 is MNHNS and CDR2 is SASEGT in the germline V gene. V lost 6 bases and J lost 5, with 19 bases in between. The chain's CDR3 is CASSPLSGREYGYTF. The CDR3 nucleotides read TGTGCCAGCAGCCCCCTTTCAGGGAGGGAGTATGGCTACACCTTC.

The V gene is TRBV6-6, the J gene TRBJ2-2; 10 bases are a match to TRBD2. V lost 2 bases, J lost 6 bases, and 0 bases stayed unmatched. Germline V gene sequence: CDR1 MNHNY, CDR2 SVGAGI (reference sequence). The CDR3 has 14 residues. The CDR3 protein is CASSYLAGAGELFF. CDR3 in DNA: TGTGCCAGCAGTTACCTAGCGGGAGCCGGGGAGCTGTTTTTT.

This clone was detected a few times. V and J are TRBV7-9 and TRBJ1-1; D might be TRBD1 (5 bases). The germline CDR1 and CDR2 sequences are SEHNR and FQNEAQ (reference sequence). Trimming pared 7 bases from V and 4 bases from J, leaving 13 bases between. The CDR3 is made up of 13 amino acids. The chain's CDR3 is CASTRRGGTEAFF. The DNA for the CDR3 is TGTGCCAGCACGCGAAGGGGAGGCACTGAAGCTTTCTTT.

The chain recombines TRBV7-3 with TRBJ2-7; the D is unclear. Germline V gene sequence: CDR1 SGHTA, CDR2 FQGTGA. V was shortened by 5 bases and J by 7 bases, with 15 bases between the two germline ends. The CDR3 totals 13 residues. The DNA of the CDR3 is TGTGCCAGCAGCCAAGGTGCTCTGGGGGAGCAGTACTTC. Its protein is CASSQGALGEQYF.

The V gene is TRBV25-1, the J gene TRBJ2-1, with TRBD1 as a possible D gene (6 bases). V was cut by 4 bases and J by 5 bases, with 18 bases left in between. This CDR3 region has 16 residues. CDR1 is MGHDK, CDR2 SYGVNS, per germline. The DNA for the CDR3 is TGTGCCAGCAGTGGCTACAGGGTGGGGATGAACAATGAGCAGTTCTTC. Translating it yields CASSGYRVGMNNEQFF.

The genes are TRBV27 and TRBJ2-7; the match to TRBD1 covers 7 bases. Germline-derived CDR1 and CDR2 are MNHEY and SMNVEV (reference sequence). The CDR3 consists of 14 residues. With 6 bases clipped from V and 2 bases from J, the junction kept 7 bases outside the gene matches. The CDR3 DNA reads as TGTGCCAGCAGGGACAGGTATGAAGCCTACGAGCAGTACTTC. Its protein product is CASRDRYEAYEQYF.

The chain couples TRBV29-1 to TRBJ2-3, with D maybe TRBD1 (6 bases). Germline-derived CDR1 and CDR2 are SQVTM and ANQGSEA. Trimming left V 6 bases short and J 4 bases short, with 14 bases between. CDR3 length: 13 residues. As DNA, the CDR3 is TGCAGCGTCCAGCGACCAGGGGCAGATACGCAGTATTTT. Translating gives CSVQRPGADTQYF.

The V gene is TRBV28, the J gene TRBJ1-2; TRBD1 agrees at 7 bases. The CDR3 totals 14 residues. The germline gives CDR1 MDHEN, CDR2 SYDVKM. The trim removed 5 bases at V and 5 bases at J, leaving 8 bases unmatched. The CDR3 sequence: CASSPHAGGYGYTF. The DNA of the CDR3 is TGTGCCAGCAGTCCACACGCAGGGGGGTATGGCTACACCTTC.

This clone was seen a few times. The gene calls are TRBV23-1 and TRBJ2-3, with D perhaps TRBD2 (6 bases). TRBV23-1 is identified as an open reading frame with a role that is uncertain. V was shortened by 5 bases and J by 0 bases, with 15 bases between the two germline ends. The CDR3 is 16 residues long. This CDR3 is CASSGGTLNSTDTQYF. DNA of the CDR3: TGCGCCAGCAGTGGGGGGACTTTAAATAGCACAGATACGCAGTATTTT.

This sequence joins TRBV5-1 and TRBJ2-3; the D call may be TRBD1 or TRBD2 (6 bases each). Germline CDR1 SGHRS, CDR2 YFSETQ. The CDR3 extends over 14 amino acids. V lost 0 bases and J 5 bases, leaving 10 bases between the germline ends. The CDR3 sequence is CASSLEGGEDTQYF. The CDR3, as DNA: TGCGCCAGCAGCTTGGAGGGGGGCGAAGATACGCAGTATTTT.

This clone was picked up one time. V and J are TRBV5-6 and TRBJ2-1; 12 nucleotides match TRBD2. The CDR3 is 16 amino acids. CDR1 and CDR2 from the germline V gene are SGHDT and YYEEEE. Trimming at V came to 4 bases and at J to 7 bases, leaving 9 bases not matched to a gene. The DNA of the CDR3 is TGTGCCAGCAGCGGAAGACTAGCGGGAGCTGGGAATGAGCAGTTCTTC. Protein: CASSGRLAGAGNEQFF.

The gene calls are TRBV7-2 and TRBJ2-7, with 7 bases lining up with TRBD1. V trimming: 6 bases; J trimming: 0 bases; junction bases outside the gene matches: 8. CDR1 and CDR2 from the germline V gene are SGHTA and FQGNSA. This CDR3 has 15 amino acids. The CDR3 nucleotides read TGTGCCAGCAGTGGAAAGGCAGGGGGCTCCTACGAGCAGTACTTC. It translates to CASSGKAGGSYEQYF.

This clone has ten or more counts. In DNA form, the CDR3 reads TGTGCCAGCAGCGGCGCCGGGGGGTCCTATACCGGGGAGCTGTTTTTT. Translated, it gives CASSGAGGSYTGELFF. The chain uses TRBV7-8 and TRBJ2-2, with TRBD2 matching 7 bases. Losses at the gene ends were 5 bases for V and 5 bases for J; bases not matched to a gene: 11. The CDR3 has 16 amino acids. Germline V gene data show CDR1 as SGHVS and CDR2 as FQNEAQ.

The chain recombines TRBV2 with TRBJ2-6; 10 positions agree with TRBD1. The V gene end was trimmed by 6 bases and the J gene end by 0 bases; junction bases not matched to a gene: 8. Germline V gene data show CDR1 as SNHLY and CDR2 as FYNNEI. The CDR3 contains 18 residues. This CDR3 reads CASRGPGQGSSGANVLTF. The CDR3 DNA is TGTGCCAGCAGGGGACCGGGACAGGGGAGCTCTGGGGCCAACGTCCTGACTTTC.

V is TRBV29-1 and J is TRBJ2-7; a possible D gene is TRBD1 (5 bases). The CDR3 runs to 11 residues. With 6 bases removed from V and 4 bases from J, the gap between germline ends came to 10 bases. Germline CDR1 is SQVTM and CDR2 is ANQGSEA. The CDR3 nucleotides are TGCAGCGTCCGAGGACATTACGAGCAGTACTTC. It encodes CSVRGHYEQYF.

This clone was seen more than once but under ten times. The chain combines TRBV10-3 with TRBJ1-1; D gene ambiguous. The germline V gene has CDR1 ENHRY and CDR2 SYGVKD. Trimming pared 2 bases from V and 4 bases from J, leaving 14 bases between. The CDR3 is 15 amino acids. CDR3 nucleotide sequence: TGTGCCATCAGTGAGGGTGGCATCCTAGCCACTGAAGCTTTCTTT. Residues: CAISEGGILATEAFF.

J is TRBJ2-4 and V is TRBV29-1, with D possibly TRBD1 on 6 matching bases. Germline-derived CDR1 and CDR2 are SQVTM and ANQGSEA. CDR3 length equals 12 residues. The CDR3 spells CSTKGDKNIQYF. The CDR3 coding sequence is TGCAGTACTAAGGGGGACAAAAACATTCAGTACTTC.